This TCR beta chain was identified in a study of T cell responses to AZD1222 COVID-19 vaccine. Study-level findings and limits: When two AZD1222 doses had been given, Spike-specific TCR breadth and depth rose. Clonal diversity was possibly underestimated, and the donors were mostly white British, with more females. Nearly half of unique spike-specific TCRs reportedly avoided B.1.351 and B.1.1.7 mutated regions. AZD1222 recipients seropositive at baseline numbered only five to seven.

To note about this clone: Its antigen is as yet unknown. Other DNA sequences in this sample translate to the same CDR3.

Sequencing was performed with immunoSEQ multiplex PCR; in TCRdb, only in-frame clones are kept and a portion is missing. The sample lists about 140,000 clones, less than 95% occurring once. The germline V and J ends were trimmed by 4 bases and 0 bases, with 4 bases remaining between them. The CDR3 spans 12 residues. CDR1 and CDR2 from the germline V gene are SEHNR and FQNEAQ (reference sequence). V and J are TRBV7-9 and TRBJ2-7; no definite D call. The specimen was peripheral blood, collected 28 days after the second dose of the MenACWY control vaccine. The source is an adult who received the MenACWY meningococcal vaccine as a control. The CDR3 nucleotides are TGTGCCAGCAGCTGGGACTCCTACGAGCAGTACTTC. It yields the protein CASSWDSYEQYF.